These 18 T cell receptor beta chains were sequenced from one sample in a study of a mutant IDH1 vaccine in newly diagnosed glioma. Their recognized antigens are unknown. Sequencing was performed with immunoSEQ multiplex PCR; in TCRdb, only in-frame clones are kept and a portion is missing. The sample has about 60,000 clones; around 84% are singletons. The time point denotes: week 11, during vaccination. One vaccine dose held 300 ug of mutant IDH1 20-mer peptide and came with topical imiquimod. The input for sequencing was PBMCs, taken from a glioma patient whose treatment included an IDH1 peptide vaccine. The receptors derive from a woman aged 45-59 years with glioma.

The V and J genes are TRBV21-1 and TRBJ1-2. TRBV21-1 is assigned pseudogene status. This CDR3 is 16 amino acids long. The CDR3 protein is CASSKPTHGENYGYTF. For the CDR3, the DNA is TGTGCCAGCAGCAAACCCACTCACGGGGAAAACTATGGCTACACCTTC.

The chain joins TRBV7-2 to TRBJ1-3; 7 nucleotides agree with TRBD1. V gave up 1 base and J gave up 0 bases; unmatched junction bases: 6. CDR3 length equals 17 residues. Germline V gene sequence: CDR1 SGHTA, CDR2 FQGNSA. CDR3 sequence reads: CASSLGLRGHSGNTIYF. The CDR3 nucleotides are TGTGCCAGCAGCTTAGGACTGAGGGGGCACTCTGGAAACACCATATATTTT.

This chain joins TRBV5-6 and TRBJ1-2; D remains unclear. Trimming stripped 3 bases from V and 9 bases from J, with 15 bases between. From germline, CDR1 is SGHDT and CDR2 YYEEEE. The CDR3 is 13 residues long. The CDR3: CASSSGHRGSYTF. DNA for the CDR3: TGTGCCAGCAGCTCCGGGCACAGAGGAAGCTACACCTTC.

This chain connects TRBV5-4 to TRBJ1-6; 9 nucleotides agree with TRBD1. The CDR3 is 14 amino acids. V lost 4 bases to trimming and J lost 8 bases; unmatched junction nucleotides: 4. From germline, CDR1 is SGHNT and CDR2 YYREEE (reference sequence). The CDR3 DNA is TGTGCCAGCAGCCTGGGACAGGGAGATTCACCCCTCCACTTT. It specifies CASSLGQGDSPLHF.

The chain combines TRBV15 with TRBJ1-4; a weak D match, TRBD1 (6 bases). Germline V CDR1 and CDR2: LNHNV, YYDKDF (reference sequence). Trimming stripped 0 bases from V and 5 bases from J, with 16 bases between. There are 17 residues in the CDR3. The CDR3, as DNA: TGTGCCACCAGCAGAGATCTTTTGGCAGGGACAAATGAAAAACTGTTTTTT. It specifies CATSRDLLAGTNEKLFF.

The genes are TRBV10-3 and TRBJ1-1; possible D gene TRBD1, 5 bases. Germline V gene lookup returns CDR1 ENHRY and CDR2 SYGVKD. The ends were cut back, 7 bases at V and 9 bases at J, with 12 bases in the middle. This CDR3 is built from 11 residues. As DNA, the CDR3 is TGTGCCATCAATTCAGGGAGCCAAGCTTTCTTT. The encoded protein is CAINSGSQAFF.

By share, this clone counts as medium-sized. This rearrangement joins TRBV27 to TRBJ2-1, with D maybe TRBD2 (7 bases). Trimming took off 5 bases at V and 0 bases at J, with 17 bases between the two ends. This CDR3 contains 17 residues. CDR1 and CDR2 (germline): MNHEY, SMNVEV (reference sequence). The CDR3 spells CASSPGGGPSSYNEQFF. The DNA of the CDR3 is TGTGCCAGCAGTCCGGGGGGCGGGCCAAGCTCCTACAATGAGCAGTTCTTC.

This clone has only a few counts. V and J are TRBV28 and TRBJ2-7; 10 bases are a match to TRBD1. Losses at the gene ends were 2 bases for V and 0 bases for J; bases not matched to a gene: 4. The CDR3 extends over 16 amino acids. Germline CDR1 and CDR2: MDHEN and SYDVKM. CDR3 in amino acids: CASSLGGQGYSYEQYF. In DNA, the CDR3 is TGTGCCAGCAGTTTAGGGGGACAGGGGTACTCCTACGAGCAGTACTTC.

V and J are TRBV6-5 and TRBJ1-1, with D hard to call. V was clipped by 0 bases and J by 5 bases, with 7 bases between them. The CDR3 contains 13 residues. The germline V gene encodes CDR1 MNHEY and CDR2 SVGAGI. The DNA of the CDR3 is TGTGCCAGCAGTTACTCAAGAACAACTGAAGCTTTCTTT. It specifies CASSYSRTTEAFF.

The sample holds one count of this clone. The rearrangement uses TRBV27 and TRBJ2-2, with 10 bases matching TRBD2. V was clipped by 5 bases and J by 4 bases; unmatched bases: 4. The CDR3 is 15 residues long. The germline CDR1 and CDR2 sequences are MNHEY and SMNVEV (reference sequence). CDR3 sequence reads: CASSPRTSGTGELFF. The CDR3 coding sequence is TGTGCCAGCAGTCCGCGGACTAGCGGCACCGGGGAGCTGTTTTTT.

V gene TRBV5-6 combines with J gene TRBJ1-5; 10 nucleotides agree with TRBD1. The junction had 6 bases not matched to a gene; V was cut back by 3 bases and J by 6 bases. Germline V gene data show CDR1 as SGHDT and CDR2 as YYEEEE. CDR3 length equals 15 residues. CDR3: CASSWGDRGGQPQHF. As DNA, the CDR3 is TGTGCCAGCAGCTGGGGGGACAGGGGTGGTCAGCCCCAGCATTTT.

This clone was seen a handful of times. The gene calls are TRBV30 and TRBJ1-1; D is perhaps TRBD1 (6 bases). Germline-derived CDR1 and CDR2 are GTSNPN and SVGIG (reference sequence). Trimming stripped 4 bases from V and 8 bases from J, with 20 bases between. This CDR3 is 14 amino acids long. Here the CDR3 DNA reads TGTGCCTGGACCCCGGGACCCCAGGGGCCCGAAGCTTTCTTT. This codes for CAWTPGPQGPEAFF.

The V and J genes are TRBV6-6 and TRBJ2-4; D assignment may be TRBD1 or TRBD2 (6 bases each). From germline, CDR1 is MNHNY and CDR2 SVGAGI (reference sequence). The CDR3 length is 15 residues. V lost 6 bases, J lost 3 bases, and 15 bases lay in between. The chain's CDR3 is CASSGGGYDKNIQYF. The DNA of the CDR3 is TGTGCCAGCAGCGGAGGGGGGTACGACAAAAACATTCAGTACTTC.

The chain carries TRBV4-3 and TRBJ2-7; D may be TRBD1 (5 bases). The CDR3 consists of 15 residues. The V gene's germline CDR1 is LGHNA and CDR2 YSLEER. V lost 0 bases, J lost 3 bases, and 12 bases lay in between. CDR3 residues: CASSQDRTTGYEQYF. The CDR3 bases are TGCGCCAGCAGCCAAGACCGGACAACGGGCTACGAGCAGTACTTC.

The rearrangement joins TRBV7-2 to TRBJ1-1; unclear D gene. Germline-derived CDR1 and CDR2 are SGHTA and FQGNSA. The CDR3 runs to 16 residues. V dropped 1 base and J dropped 1 base, with 13 bases sitting between them. The CDR3 loop reads CASSLVTTAPNTEAFF. CDR3 nucleotides: TGTGCCAGCAGCTTAGTTACTACAGCTCCGAACACTGAAGCTTTCTTT.

The chain employs TRBV25-1 and TRBJ1-2, with TRBD1 identical over 7 bases. J gave up 3 bases and V 5 bases, and 9 bases lay outside the gene matches. The V gene's germline CDR1 is MGHDK and CDR2 SYGVNS. This CDR3 has 15 residues. The chain's CDR3 is CASSSLTGTDYGYTF. The CDR3 DNA is TGTGCCAGCAGTTCCCTGACAGGGACGGACTATGGCTACACCTTC.

The sample holds a few counts of this clone. This CDR3 reads CASSDSSRATEAFF. CDR3 DNA sequence: TGTGCCAGCAGTGACTCTAGTAGGGCCACTGAAGCTTTCTTT. The J gene is TRBJ1-1, the V gene TRBV6-4; D unresolved. The length of the CDR3 is 14 residues. The V end was cut by 0 bases, the J end by 4 bases, with 9 bases between. Germline CDR1 is MRHNA and CDR2 is SNTAGT.

In its sample, this clone was seen once. The chain combines TRBV5-4 with TRBJ2-7; no reliable D call. The V and J ends lost 9 bases and 2 bases respectively, with 21 bases between them. The CDR3 is 15 residues long. Germline CDR1 and CDR2: SGHNT and YYREEE (reference sequence). The CDR3 protein is CATYPYSIPPYEQYF. Written as DNA, the CDR3 is TGTGCCACCTACCCCTATTCAATCCCGCCCTACGAGCAGTACTTC.